This TCR beta chain is from a study of blood T cells in healthy people across ages. Study-wide results and limits: A greater number of naive CD4+ cells and higher diversity distinguished long-lived donors from aged donors.

Deletions cut 1 base from V and 11 bases from J, with 13 bases between. CDR3 length equals 13 residues. From germline, CDR1 is SGHVS and CDR2 FQNEAQ. This clonotype was counted many times. Its antigen is unidentified. Total RNA, at least 5 micrograms per sample, came from PBMCs. For the second PCR, which ran for about 6 to 11 cycles, a sample-barcoded 5' primer and a J-beta primer mix were used. MiXCR was run by TCRdb on the 5' RACE reads, yielding one entry per CDR3 protein. The table records 710,000 or so distinct CDR3 sequences, 32% of them present only once. Sequenced material: blood. This chain joins TRBV7-8 and TRBJ2-3, with a tentative D call TRBD2 (6 bases). This TCR derives from a woman older than 75 in good health. CDR3 sequence reads: CASSLEIRRGQYF. DNA of the CDR3: TGTGCCAGCAGCTTAGAAATTCGGCGGGGGCAGTATTTT.